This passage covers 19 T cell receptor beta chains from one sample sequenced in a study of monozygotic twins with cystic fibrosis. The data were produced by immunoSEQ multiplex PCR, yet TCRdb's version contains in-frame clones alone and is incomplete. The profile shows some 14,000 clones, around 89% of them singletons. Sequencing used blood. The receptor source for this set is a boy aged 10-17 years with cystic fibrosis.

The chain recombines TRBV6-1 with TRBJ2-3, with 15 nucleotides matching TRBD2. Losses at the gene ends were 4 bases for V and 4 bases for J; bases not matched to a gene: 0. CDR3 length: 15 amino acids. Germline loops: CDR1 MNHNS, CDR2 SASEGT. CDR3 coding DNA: TGTGCCAGCAGTGGGACTAGCGGGGGGGCAGATACGCAGTATTTT. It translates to CASSGTSGGADTQYF.

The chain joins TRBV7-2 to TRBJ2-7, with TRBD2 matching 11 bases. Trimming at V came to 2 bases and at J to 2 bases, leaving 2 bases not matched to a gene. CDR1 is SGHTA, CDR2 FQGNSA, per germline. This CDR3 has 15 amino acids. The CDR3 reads CASSLTSGGTYEQYF. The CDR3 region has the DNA TGTGCCAGCAGCTTAACTAGCGGGGGAACCTACGAGCAGTACTTC.

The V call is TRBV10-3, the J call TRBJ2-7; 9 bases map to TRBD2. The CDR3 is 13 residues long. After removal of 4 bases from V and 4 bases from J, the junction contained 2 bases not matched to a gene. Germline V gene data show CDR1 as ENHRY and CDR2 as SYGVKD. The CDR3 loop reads CAISATSGYEQYF. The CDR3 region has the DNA TGTGCCATCAGTGCCACTAGCGGGTACGAGCAGTACTTC.

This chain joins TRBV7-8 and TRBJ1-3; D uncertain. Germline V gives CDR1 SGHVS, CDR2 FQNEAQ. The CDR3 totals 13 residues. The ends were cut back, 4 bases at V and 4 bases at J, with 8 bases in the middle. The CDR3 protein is CASSSPDGNTIYF. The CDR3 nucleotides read TGTGCCAGCAGCTCCCCAGACGGAAACACCATATATTTT.

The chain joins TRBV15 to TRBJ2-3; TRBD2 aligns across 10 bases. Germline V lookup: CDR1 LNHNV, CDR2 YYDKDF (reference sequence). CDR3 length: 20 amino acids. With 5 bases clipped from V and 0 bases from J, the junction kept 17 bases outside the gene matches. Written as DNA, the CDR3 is TGTGCCACCAGCTTTAGACAGGGGAAAAGACTAGCGGGCAGCACAGATACGCAGTATTTT. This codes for CATSFRQGKRLAGSTDTQYF.

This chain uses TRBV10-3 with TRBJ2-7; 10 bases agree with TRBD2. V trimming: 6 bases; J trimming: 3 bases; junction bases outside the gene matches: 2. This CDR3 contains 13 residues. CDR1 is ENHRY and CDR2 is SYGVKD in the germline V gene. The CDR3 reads CAIRVAGGYEQYF. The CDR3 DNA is TGTGCCATCAGAGTAGCGGGGGGCTACGAGCAGTACTTC.

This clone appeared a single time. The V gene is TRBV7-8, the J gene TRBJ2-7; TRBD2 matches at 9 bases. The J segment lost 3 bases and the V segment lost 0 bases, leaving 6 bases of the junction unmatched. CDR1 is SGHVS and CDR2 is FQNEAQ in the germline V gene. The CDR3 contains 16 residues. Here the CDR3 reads CASSLAKRLADYEQYF. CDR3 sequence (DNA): TGTGCCAGCAGCTTAGCAAAAAGACTAGCGGACTACGAGCAGTACTTC.

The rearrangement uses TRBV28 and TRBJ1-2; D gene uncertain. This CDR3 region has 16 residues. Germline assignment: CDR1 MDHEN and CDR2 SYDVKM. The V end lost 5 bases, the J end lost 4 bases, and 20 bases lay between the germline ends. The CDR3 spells CASSVPVVRPPYGYTF. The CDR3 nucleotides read TGTGCCAGCAGTGTCCCCGTTGTGCGGCCACCCTATGGCTACACCTTC.

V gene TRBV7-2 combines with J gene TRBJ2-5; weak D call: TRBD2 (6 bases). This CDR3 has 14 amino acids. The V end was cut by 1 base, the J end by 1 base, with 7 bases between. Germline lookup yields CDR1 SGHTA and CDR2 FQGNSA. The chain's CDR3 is CASSLVGGQETQYF. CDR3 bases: TGTGCCAGCAGCTTAGTCGGGGGCCAAGAGACCCAGTACTTC.

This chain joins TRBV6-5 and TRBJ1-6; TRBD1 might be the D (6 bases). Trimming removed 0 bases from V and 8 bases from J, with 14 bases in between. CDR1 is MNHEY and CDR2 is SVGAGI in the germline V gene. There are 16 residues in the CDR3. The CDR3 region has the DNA TGTGCCAGCAGTTACTCGTCTGGGGGCGAATATTCACCCCTCCACTTT. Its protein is CASSYSSGGEYSPLHF.

Here the CDR3 DNA reads TGTGCCAGCAGCGTAGGCGGGACTTTAGACAATGAGCAGTTCTTC. This sequence encodes CASSVGGTLDNEQFF. The rearrangement uses TRBV9 and TRBJ2-1, with D possibly TRBD2 on 6 matching bases. The germline CDR1 and CDR2 sequences are SGDLS and YYNGEE. This CDR3 is 15 amino acids long. The V gene lost 0 bases and the J gene lost 5 bases, with 12 bases spanning the gap.

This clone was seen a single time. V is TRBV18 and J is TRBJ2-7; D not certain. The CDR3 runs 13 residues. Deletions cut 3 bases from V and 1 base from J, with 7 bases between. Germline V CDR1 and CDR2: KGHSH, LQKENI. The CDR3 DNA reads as TGTGCCAGCTCACCCCAGGTGTCCTACGAGCAGTACTTC. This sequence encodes CASSPQVSYEQYF.

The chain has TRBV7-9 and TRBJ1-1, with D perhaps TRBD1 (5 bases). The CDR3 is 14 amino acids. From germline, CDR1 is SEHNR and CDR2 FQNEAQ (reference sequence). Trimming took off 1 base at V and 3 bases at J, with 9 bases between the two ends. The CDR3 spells CASSLVTGYTEAFF. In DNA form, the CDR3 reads TGTGCCAGCAGCTTAGTAACAGGTTACACTGAAGCTTTCTTT.

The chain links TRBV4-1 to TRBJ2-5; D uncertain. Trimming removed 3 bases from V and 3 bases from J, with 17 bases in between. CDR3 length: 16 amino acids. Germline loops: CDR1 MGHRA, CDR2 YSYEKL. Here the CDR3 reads CASSHYVLSPEETQYF. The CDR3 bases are TGCGCCAGCAGCCATTACGTCCTTTCCCCCGAAGAGACCCAGTACTTC.

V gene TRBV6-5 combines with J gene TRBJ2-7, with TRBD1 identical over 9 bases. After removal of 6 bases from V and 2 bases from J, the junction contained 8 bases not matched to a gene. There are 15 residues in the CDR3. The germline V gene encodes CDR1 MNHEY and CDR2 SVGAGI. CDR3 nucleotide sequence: TGTGCCAGCAGGCCAACCGGGACAGGGACCTACGAGCAGTACTTC. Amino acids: CASRPTGTGTYEQYF.

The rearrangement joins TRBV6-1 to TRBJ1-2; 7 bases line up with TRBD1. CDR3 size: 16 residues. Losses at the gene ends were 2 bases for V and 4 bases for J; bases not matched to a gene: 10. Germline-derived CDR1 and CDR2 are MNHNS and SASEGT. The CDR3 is CASSEYIDREGYGYTF. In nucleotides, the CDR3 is TGTGCCAGCAGTGAATATATTGACAGGGAGGGCTATGGCTACACCTTC.

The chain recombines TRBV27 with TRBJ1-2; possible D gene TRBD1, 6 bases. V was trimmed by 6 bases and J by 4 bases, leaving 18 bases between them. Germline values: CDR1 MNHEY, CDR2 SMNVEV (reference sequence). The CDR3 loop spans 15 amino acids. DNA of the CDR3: TGTGCCAGCAGCCCGGACAGCCTTCACCCCTATGGCTACACCTTC. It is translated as CASSPDSLHPYGYTF.

CDR3 protein: CASSPPSSGGGARDTQYF. CDR3 nucleotides: TGTGCCAGCTCACCACCTAGTTCGGGCGGGGGGGCCAGAGATACGCAGTATTTT. This chain connects TRBV18 to TRBJ2-3; 9 bases agree with TRBD2. Per the germline V gene, CDR1 is KGHSH and CDR2 is LQKENI. This CDR3 has 18 residues. J gave up 5 bases and V 0 bases, and 12 bases lay outside the gene matches.

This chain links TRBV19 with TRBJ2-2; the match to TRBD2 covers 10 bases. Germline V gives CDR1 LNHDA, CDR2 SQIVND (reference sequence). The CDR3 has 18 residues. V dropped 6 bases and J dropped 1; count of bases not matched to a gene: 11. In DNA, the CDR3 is TGTGCCAGTAGCGGGACTAGCGTAGGACGAGGGAACACCGGGGAGCTGTTTTTT. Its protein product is CASSGTSVGRGNTGELFF.